This TCR beta chain is drawn from a study of T-cell memory formation after mild COVID-19. Overall study: In these data, TCR clusters were largely donor specific.

This clonotype appeared a few times. What it binds is unknown. The junction and the germline gene differ at one end; a read error may be behind it. 5'RACE, which relied on constant-segment primers, yielded TCR alpha and TCR beta cDNA libraries carrying sample barcodes and UMIs. One entry per CDR3 protein, called by TCRdb with MiXCR from the 5' RACE reads. The profile shows 130,000 to 150,000 distinct CDR3 sequences, 6% of them singletons. Points from the study as a whole: Pre-infection memory carried some responding clones, suggesting that cross-reactive memory joined. Contracting clones, day 15 to 85, had balanced CD4/CD8, and later expanders favored CD4+.

The sample taken for sequencing was PBMCs or a T cell subset sorted from them (not recorded which). This receptor was identified in an adult woman who had mild COVID-19 (a few samples of this study predate the infection). Cell type and time point are not known.

The CDR3 DNA is TGTGCTAGCAGCCAGACAGGGGCCGGCCAAGAGACCCAGTACTTC. Protein product: CASSQTGAGQETQYF. This chain links TRBV7-7 with TRBJ2-5; 8 bases are a match to TRBD1. CDR3 length equals 15 residues. Germline-derived CDR1 and CDR2 are SSHAT and FNYEAQ (reference sequence).